These 8 T cell receptor beta chains originate from one sample sequenced in a study of neurological immune-mediated disorders. TCRdb independently ran MiXCR on the 5' RACE reads; one entry per CDR3 protein. The repertoire holds tens of thousands of distinct CDR3 sequences, with roughly 3.5% as singletons. Sequencing input: PBMCs. The receptor source for this set is a woman aged 45-65 years with multiple sclerosis.

This clonotype was observed many times. This chain uses TRBV4-3 with TRBJ1-3; 8 nucleotides agree with TRBD1. The CDR3 length is 15 residues. CDR1 is LGHNA, CDR2 YSLEER, per germline. V lost 3 bases, J lost 0 bases, and 1 base stayed unmatched. The CDR3: CASSQGTGSGNTIYF. The CDR3 DNA reads as TGCGCCAGCAGCCAGGGGACAGGCTCTGGAAACACCATATATTTT.

In its sample, this clonotype was seen many times. The chain carries TRBV7-6 and TRBJ2-1, with a weak D call TRBD2 (7 bases). The V gene's germline CDR1 is SGHVS and CDR2 FNYEAQ. The CDR3 runs 16 residues. V was trimmed by 0 bases and J by 2 bases, leaving 11 bases between them. In DNA, the CDR3 is TGTGCCAGCAGCTTAGCGCGGGGGCTGGCCTACAATGAGCAGTTCTTC. It yields the protein CASSLARGLAYNEQFF.

This clonotype was observed many times. The chain uses TRBV7-2 and TRBJ2-2; no reliable D call. In germline, CDR1 is SGHTA, CDR2 FQGNSA. The CDR3 runs to 13 residues. Between the trimmed V and J ends, which lost 5 bases and 2 bases, there was a span of 6 bases. CDR3 residues: CASSRGNTGELFF. CDR3 nucleotides: TGTGCCAGCAGCCGAGGCAACACCGGGGAGCTGTTTTTT.

This clonotype was recorded at least ten times. The rearrangement joins TRBV18 to TRBJ1-2; D possibly corresponds to TRBD1 (5 bases). CDR1 is KGHSH, CDR2 LQKENI, per germline. This CDR3 has 14 residues. The V end was cut by 3 bases, the J end by 4 bases, with 12 bases between. Here the CDR3 reads CASSPGERGYGYTF. CDR3 DNA: TGTGCCAGCTCACCGGGGGAGAGGGGCTATGGCTACACCTTC.

This clonotype showed up many times. The rearrangement joins TRBV10-3 to TRBJ2-1; no definite D call. The CDR3 is 13 amino acids. V was cut by 4 bases and J by 8 bases, with 12 bases left in between. Germline CDR1 ENHRY, CDR2 SYGVKD. In DNA form, the CDR3 reads TGTGCCATCAGTGGGGTTATCTCCGATGAGCAGTTCTTC. This gives the protein CAISGVISDEQFF.

This clonotype occurred many times. This chain links TRBV7-2 with TRBJ1-2; 9 nucleotides match TRBD1. CDR1 SGHTA and CDR2 FQGNSA come from the germline V gene. J was trimmed by 7 bases and V by 3 bases; bases with no gene match: 9. This CDR3 is 15 amino acids long. The CDR3 sequence: CASSLDAGTGFGYTF. The DNA of the CDR3 is TGTGCCAGCAGCTTGGATGCCGGGACAGGGTTTGGCTACACCTTC.

This clonotype has a count of ten or more. Relative to the germline gene, one junction end is altered; a read error may explain this. The rearrangement links TRBV20-1 to TRBJ2-3; D unresolved. CDR1 is DFQATT, CDR2 SNEGSKA, per germline (reference sequence). The CDR3 length is 14 residues. CDR3 coding DNA: TGCAGTGCCAGAGCTACGCCTGGGGCAGATACGCAGTATTTT. It is translated as CSARATPGADTQYF.

This clonotype appeared many times. The chain couples TRBV5-1 to TRBJ2-2; D remains ambiguous. The length of the CDR3 is 13 residues. CDR1 is SGHRS and CDR2 is YFSETQ in the germline V gene. V dropped 4 bases and J dropped 3 bases, with 7 bases sitting between them. CDR3 region: CASSLEYTGELFF. The CDR3, as DNA: TGCGCCAGCAGCCTAGAGTACACCGGGGAGCTGTTTTTT.